These 3 T cell receptor beta chains share one sample of origin, sequenced in a study of blood T cell repertoires in COVID-19. The assay was immunoSEQ multiplex PCR, and TCRdb's table has in-frame clones only and misses some. The sample records approximately 190,000 clones, about four fifths being singletons. Specimen: peripheral blood. These receptor sequences come from a man aged 55 to 69 with acute or convalescent COVID-19.

The genes are TRBV10-3 and TRBJ2-7; no clear D gene. Trimming pared 4 bases from V and 2 bases from J, leaving 3 bases between. This CDR3 comprises 11 residues. Germline CDR1 is ENHRY and CDR2 is SYGVKD. CDR3 nucleotides: TGTGCCATCAGTGGAGCCTACGAGCAGTACTTC. Residues: CAISGAYEQYF.

The gene calls are TRBV6-5 and TRBJ2-5; tentatively, D is TRBD1 (8 bases). Germline V gene lookup returns CDR1 MNHEY and CDR2 SVGAGI. CDR3 length: 15 residues. Trimming took off 5 bases at V and 5 bases at J, with 18 bases between the two ends. The CDR3 DNA reads TGTGCCAGCAGTCAAATACAGGGGGGGTTGGAGACCCAGTACTTC. Amino acids: CASSQIQGGLETQYF.

The rearrangement joins TRBV9 to TRBJ1-3; a possible D gene is TRBD1 (5 bases). From germline, CDR1 is SGDLS and CDR2 YYNGEE. The V gene lost 0 bases and the J gene lost 1 base, with 11 bases spanning the gap. This CDR3 contains 16 residues. The CDR3 loop is CASSVGFSGSGNTIYF. The DNA for the CDR3 is TGTGCCAGCAGCGTAGGTTTTTCAGGGTCTGGAAACACCATATATTTT.